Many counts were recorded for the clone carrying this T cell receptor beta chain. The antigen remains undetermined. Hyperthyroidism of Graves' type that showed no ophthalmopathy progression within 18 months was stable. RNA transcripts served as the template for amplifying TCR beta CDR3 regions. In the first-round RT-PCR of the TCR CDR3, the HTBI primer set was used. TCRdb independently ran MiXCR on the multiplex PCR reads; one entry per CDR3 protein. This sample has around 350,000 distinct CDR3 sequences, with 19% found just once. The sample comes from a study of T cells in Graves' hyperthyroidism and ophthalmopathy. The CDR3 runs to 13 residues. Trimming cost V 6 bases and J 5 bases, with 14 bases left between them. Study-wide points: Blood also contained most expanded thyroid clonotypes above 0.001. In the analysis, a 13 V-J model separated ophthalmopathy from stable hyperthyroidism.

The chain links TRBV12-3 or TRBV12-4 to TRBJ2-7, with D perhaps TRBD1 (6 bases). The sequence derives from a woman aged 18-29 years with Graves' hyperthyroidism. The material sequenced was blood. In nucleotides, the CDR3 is TGTGCCAGCAGGCCTACAGGGATCCACGAGCAGTACTTC. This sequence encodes CASRPTGIHEQYF.